These 6 T cell receptor beta chains were all obtained from the same sample, sequenced in a study of shared clonotypes between healthy human individuals. Produced via immunoSEQ multiplex PCR; TCRdb's table is partial and in-frame only. Seen here are roughly 640,000 clones, 95% to 98% observed once, and the top ten hold approximately 0.057%. What was sequenced was naive CD4+ T cells sorted from blood. This sample's subset: CD45RA+ positively selected. These receptors were obtained from a woman between 25 and 40 years old in good health.

The chain is built from TRBV18 and TRBJ2-1; a possible D gene is TRBD2 (6 bases). Trimming took 1 base from V and 6 from J, leaving 10 bases between them. Germline-derived CDR1 and CDR2 are KGHSH and LQKENI. This CDR3 is 14 amino acids long. This chain's CDR3 is CASSPRRGRNEQFF. The CDR3 nucleotides are TGTGCCAGCTCACCACGGAGGGGTCGCAATGAGCAGTTCTTC. Filled out from reference TRBV18 and TRBJ2-1, the complete variable domain reads NAGVMQNPRHLVRRRGQEARLRCSPMKGHSHVYWYRQLPEEGLKFMVYLQKENIIDESGMPKERFSAEFPKEGPSILRIQQVVRGDSAAYFCASSPRRGRNEQFFGPGTRLTVL.

The gene calls are TRBV6-6 and TRBJ2-5; D uncertain. The J call is in doubt because the DNA end fits TRBJ2-7 better. Germline V lookup: CDR1 MNHNY, CDR2 SVGAGI (reference sequence). The CDR3 is 15 amino acids. The DNA for the CDR3 is TGTGCCAGCACCTCAACCGGAGCTAGCTCCTACGAGCAGTACTTC. This codes for CASTSTGASSYEQYF.

The chain links TRBV19 to TRBJ2-6; D is perhaps TRBD2 (6 bases). The germline V and J ends were trimmed by 7 bases and 2 bases, with 12 bases remaining between them. This CDR3 has 15 amino acids. Germline V gene lookup returns CDR1 LNHDA and CDR2 SQIVND (reference sequence). The CDR3 reads CASKNGRTGANVLTF. The CDR3 DNA sequence: TGTGCCAGTAAGAATGGGAGGACTGGGGCCAACGTCCTGACTTTC. The complete variable domain, with remaining parts taken from reference TRBV19 and TRBJ2-6, reads DGGITQSPKYLFRKEGQNVTLSCEQNLNHDAMYWYRQDPGQGLRLIYYSQIVNDFQKGDIAEGYSVSREKKESFPLTVTSAQKNPTAFYLCASKNGRTGANVLTFGAGSRLTVL.

V gene TRBV2 combines with J gene TRBJ1-3; unclear D gene. The CDR3 consists of 14 residues. Germline V gives CDR1 SNHLY, CDR2 FYNNEI. V dropped 10 bases and J dropped 0 bases, with 13 bases sitting between them. The CDR3 sequence: CATGWGSSGNTIYF. Here the CDR3 DNA reads TGTGCCACTGGGTGGGGAAGCTCTGGAAACACCATATATTTT.

This sequence joins TRBV9 and TRBJ2-7, with D possibly matching TRBD1 (5 bases). The CDR3 is 15 amino acids. V lost 3 bases, J lost 0 bases, and 13 bases lay in between. In germline, CDR1 is SGDLS, CDR2 YYNGEE. CDR3 nucleotides: TGTGCCAGCAGCGCTGACAGTGGGCACTCCTACGAGCAGTACTTC. Its protein is CASSADSGHSYEQYF.

The chain couples TRBV7-9 to TRBJ1-1; 10 nucleotides align to TRBD1. V shed 2 bases and J 1 base; nucleotides not matched to a gene: 7. The germline gives CDR1 SEHNR, CDR2 FQNEAQ (reference sequence). CDR3 length equals 17 residues. This CDR3 reads CASSLPDRGLGNTEAFF. Here the CDR3 DNA reads TGTGCCAGCAGCTTACCCGACAGGGGGCTAGGGAACACTGAAGCTTTCTTT.